The clone carrying this TCR beta chain was recorded many times. Its cognate antigen is unknown. RNA transcripts yielded amplified TCR beta CDR3 regions. A first-round RT-PCR of the TCR CDR3 used the HTBI primer set. TCRdb used MiXCR to reprocess the multiplex PCR reads, holding one entry per CDR3 protein. This sample has roughly 180,000 distinct CDR3 sequences, with around 8.9% found just once. The sample originates from a study of T cells in Graves' hyperthyroidism and ophthalmopathy. The J segment lost 0 bases and the V segment lost 5 bases, leaving 9 bases of the junction unmatched. CDR1 and CDR2 (germline): DFQATT, SNEGSKA (reference sequence). The CDR3 consists of 16 residues. Study conclusions and caveats: The blood repertoire included most of the expanded thyroid clonotypes above 0.001.

This clonotype originated in a woman under 30 with Graves' hyperthyroidism that later progressed to Graves' ophthalmopathy. The sequenced sample consisted of blood. The rearrangement uses TRBV20-1 and TRBJ2-3, with TRBD2 identical over 9 bases. Here the CDR3 reads CSAPDWLAGSTDTQYF. The CDR3 nucleotides read TGCAGTGCTCCGGATTGGCTAGCGGGAAGCACAGATACGCAGTATTTT.